The clone carrying this T cell receptor (beta chain) was recorded a few times. The antigen is undetermined. The data are from a study of T-cell memory formation after mild COVID-19. Study-level information: The two donors had largely donor-specific TCR clusters. General study results and limits: Whether second-wave clones peaking at day 37 were SARS-CoV-2 specific went unconfirmed. Cross-reactive memory apparently joined, as some responding clones appeared in pre-infection memory.

V was clipped by 1 base and J by 5 bases, with 14 bases between them. Germline assignment: CDR1 LGHDT and CDR2 YNNKEL (reference sequence). The CDR3 runs 15 residues. UMIs and sample barcodes were carried by the TCR alpha and TCR beta cDNA libraries that 5'RACE produced using constant-segment primers. TCRdb re-called the 5' RACE reads through MiXCR, storing one row per CDR3 protein. The sample includes about 340,000 distinct CDR3 sequences, 20% to 25% of them seen just once. This chain links TRBV3-1 with TRBJ2-5, with D unclear. Sequenced material: PBMCs or a T cell subset sorted from them (not recorded which). The sequence was collected from a man younger than 35 who had mild COVID-19 (a few samples of this study predate the infection). Cell type and time point are not known. CDR3 nucleotide sequence: TGTGCCAGCAGCCAAGGTGTCTCCCTGGGCGAGACCCAGTACTTC. Residues: CASSQGVSLGETQYF.